Sequencing of this T cell receptor beta chain was carried out in a study of technical replicates of blood from a handful of donors (dated by TCRdb to about 2017). V was cut back by 4 bases and J by 2 bases, leaving a gap of 12 bases between them. The CDR3, cysteine through phenylalanine, is 14 amino acids long. The kept DNA is CDR3 alone, 42 bases in frame from the first base. CDR1 and CDR2 are drawn from the germline V gene: SGHRS, YFSETQ. A remark on this clone: Its antigen has not been determined. The sample holds no much larger clone one base away, and base qualities are not on file.

The library was built by means of the immunoSEQ multiplex PCR assay. TCRdb took this table from immuneACCESS and kept in-frame rearrangements with V and J called. Such tables lack part of the clones; where checked against another copy, unresolved V genes explain under half of the gap, and the rest is unexplained. The sample table lists over 55,000 clones, less than 95% of them with a count of one. The ten largest clones represent about 3% of the sample. The chain links TRBV5-1 with TRBJ1-2; confidence is insufficient to name the D gene. Material: PBMCs. This clonotype originated in a human donor in good health. Some clones in this sample may be carry-over from other donors' samples. The DNA is as follows: TGCGCCAGCAGCGAGGACGGGAGGAACTATGGCTACACCTTC. Translated, it reads CASSEDGRNYGYTF.